This TCR beta chain stems from a study of T cell responses to AZD1222 COVID-19 vaccine. General study findings and limits: Increases in Spike-specific TCR breadth and depth were seen after two AZD1222 doses.

As to this clone: The antigen is undetermined. Other nucleotide sequences from this sample produce the same CDR3.

TCRdb's table, derived via immunoSEQ multiplex PCR, lists solely in-frame clones and lacks some. The sample holds tens of thousands of clones, approximately 83% seen once. Germline V CDR1 and CDR2: SGHRS, YFSETQ. This CDR3 contains 13 residues. The J segment lost 5 bases and the V segment lost 7 bases, leaving 7 bases of the junction unmatched. This receptor was taken from an adult who received the AZD1222 COVID-19 vaccine. This chain uses TRBV5-1 with TRBJ2-5; 8 bases align to TRBD2. The sample here was peripheral blood, taken 28 days after the second AZD1222 dose. Written as DNA, the CDR3 is TGCGCCAGCTCAAGACTAGCGCTGGAGACCCAGTACTTC. Its protein is CASSRLALETQYF.